This is a list of T cell receptor beta chains from one sample in a study of blood T cell repertoires in COVID-19. This table comes from immunoSEQ multiplex PCR, and its TCRdb copy is limited to in-frame clones, with some not included. Of roughly 230,000 clones in the sample, approximately 81% were seen once. The sequenced sample consisted of PBMCs or T cells enriched from blood (not recorded which). The receptors stem from a woman aged 45-60 years who had been exposed to COVID-19. The CDR3 runs from the conserved cysteine through the conserved F or W. D genes are given only for firm matches. Clone sizes are given selectively: once, few, many, or a class where the clone is expanded.

d_call: TRBD1; j_call: TRBJ2-7; clone_size: -; v_call: TRBV14; cdr3_aa: CASSHSGGLYEQYF; cdr3_nt: TGTGCCAGCAGCCATTCAGGGGGCCTCTACGAGCAGTACTTC
d_call: -; j_call: TRBJ1-4; clone_size: -; v_call: TRBV10-3; cdr3_aa: CAISDVYGKLFF; cdr3_nt: TGTGCCATCAGTGACGTGTACGGAAAACTGTTTTTT
d_call: TRBD1; j_call: TRBJ1-6; clone_size: -; v_call: TRBV30; cdr3_aa: CAWSVGQGKSPLHF; cdr3_nt: TGTGCCTGGAGTGTTGGACAGGGTAAATCACCCCTCCACTTT
d_call: -; j_call: TRBJ2-5; clone_size: -; v_call: TRBV13; cdr3_aa: CASSLGRETQYF; cdr3_nt: TGTGCCAGCAGCTTAGGGAGGGAGACCCAGTACTTC
d_call: TRBD2; j_call: TRBJ2-3; clone_size: -; v_call: TRBV5-1; cdr3_aa: CASSFGGEAQYF; cdr3_nt: TGCGCCAGCAGCTTCGGGGGGGAGGCGCAGTATTTT
d_call: TRBD1; j_call: TRBJ2-2; clone_size: -; v_call: TRBV11-2; cdr3_aa: CASSLRQGNTGELFF; cdr3_nt: TGTGCCAGCAGCTTGAGACAGGGGAACACCGGGGAGCTGTTTTTT
d_call: TRBD1; j_call: TRBJ2-2; clone_size: -; v_call: TRBV19; cdr3_aa: CASEQGETGELFF; cdr3_nt: TGTGCCAGCGAACAGGGGGAGACCGGGGAGCTGTTTTTT
d_call: -; j_call: TRBJ1-6; clone_size: many; v_call: TRBV29-1; cdr3_aa: CSARTAYNSPLHF; cdr3_nt: TGCAGCGCCCGGACAGCGTATAATTCACCCCTCCACTTT
d_call: TRBD1; j_call: TRBJ1-2; clone_size: -; v_call: TRBV28; cdr3_aa: CASSPVGRGGDYGYTF; cdr3_nt: TGTGCCAGCAGTCCGGTGGGGAGAGGGGGCGACTATGGCTACACCTTC
d_call: TRBD1; j_call: TRBJ1-1; clone_size: -; v_call: TRBV5-1; cdr3_aa: CASSLDIQGRTEAFF; cdr3_nt: TGCGCCAGCAGCTTGGATATACAGGGGCGAACTGAAGCTTTCTTT
d_call: -; j_call: TRBJ2-2; clone_size: -; v_call: TRBV4-2; cdr3_aa: CASSQDWGTQRNTGELFF; cdr3_nt: TGTGCCAGCAGCCAAGATTGGGGGACACAGAGGAACACCGGGGAGCTGTTTTTT
d_call: -; j_call: TRBJ1-1; clone_size: -; v_call: TRBV10-1; cdr3_aa: CASSHRANTEAFF; cdr3_nt: TGCGCCAGCAGTCACAGGGCGAACACTGAAGCTTTCTTT
d_call: -; j_call: TRBJ1-5; clone_size: few; v_call: TRBV2; cdr3_aa: CASHRESNQPQHF; cdr3_nt: TGTGCCAGCCACAGGGAGAGCAATCAGCCCCAGCATTTT
d_call: TRBD1; j_call: TRBJ1-5; clone_size: -; v_call: TRBV27; cdr3_aa: CASRRQGSGNQPQHF; cdr3_nt: TGTGCCAGCAGACGACAGGGTTCGGGGAATCAGCCCCAGCATTTT
d_call: -; j_call: TRBJ1-2; clone_size: -; v_call: TRBV2; cdr3_aa: CASRVRANYGYTF; cdr3_nt: TGTGCCAGCAGGGTCAGGGCAAACTATGGCTACACCTTC
d_call: TRBD2; j_call: TRBJ2-3; clone_size: -; v_call: TRBV7-2; cdr3_aa: CASSLERLAESTDTQYF; cdr3_nt: TGTGCCAGCAGCTTAGAACGCCTAGCGGAAAGCACAGATACGCAGTATTTT
d_call: -; j_call: TRBJ2-2; clone_size: -; v_call: TRBV21-1; cdr3_aa: CASSPPPGLAGKCDTGELFF; cdr3_nt: TGTGCCAGCAGCCCCCCCCCGGGACTAGCGGGGAAATGTGACACCGGGGAGCTGTTTTTT
d_call: -; j_call: TRBJ2-3; clone_size: once; v_call: TRBV7-2; cdr3_aa: CAANRFDTQYF; cdr3_nt: TGTGCCGCAAACAGGTTCGATACGCAGTATTTT
d_call: -; j_call: TRBJ2-2; clone_size: -; v_call: TRBV7-9; cdr3_aa: CASSFPKLVTGELFF; cdr3_nt: TGTGCCAGCAGCTTCCCTAAACTAGTAACCGGGGAGCTGTTTTTT
d_call: TRBD2; j_call: TRBJ2-1; clone_size: -; v_call: TRBV4-2; cdr3_aa: CASSPGGGSYNEQFF; cdr3_nt: TGTGCCAGCAGCCCTGGCGGGGGGTCTTACAATGAGCAGTTCTTC
d_call: -; j_call: TRBJ2-2; clone_size: -; v_call: TRBV6-6; cdr3_aa: CATCGAAEVRELFF; cdr3_nt: TGTGCCACTTGTGGGGCCGCCGAAGTGCGGGAGCTGTTTTTT
d_call: -; j_call: TRBJ1-2; clone_size: -; v_call: TRBV3-1/TRBV3-2; cdr3_aa: CASSQPAPQGDYGYTF; cdr3_nt: TGTGCCAGCAGCCAACCCGCACCACAGGGAGACTATGGCTACACCTTC
d_call: -; j_call: TRBJ1-1; clone_size: -; v_call: TRBV5-1; cdr3_aa: CASSWRGMNTEAFF; cdr3_nt: TGCGCCAGCAGCTGGCGGGGGATGAACACTGAAGCTTTCTTT
d_call: -; j_call: TRBJ2-1; clone_size: -; v_call: TRBV6-5; cdr3_aa: CASSPTRSREQFF; cdr3_nt: TGTGCCAGCAGTCCGACTCGTTCGCGGGAGCAGTTCTTC
d_call: -; j_call: TRBJ1-1; clone_size: once; v_call: TRBV18; cdr3_aa: CASSPPILTQDRYTEAFF; cdr3_nt: TGTGCCAGCTCACCACCGATCCTTACCCAAGACAGGTACACTGAAGCTTTCTTT
d_call: -; j_call: TRBJ1-4; clone_size: -; v_call: TRBV2; cdr3_aa: CASGWTFRPGTNEKLFF; cdr3_nt: TGTGCCAGCGGATGGACCTTTCGACCGGGGACTAATGAAAAACTGTTTTTT
d_call: TRBD1; j_call: TRBJ1-2; clone_size: once; v_call: TRBV28; cdr3_aa: CASVTGGNYGYTF; cdr3_nt: TGTGCCAGCGTCACAGGGGGAAACTATGGCTACACCTTC
d_call: -; j_call: TRBJ1-4; clone_size: few; v_call: TRBV5-1; cdr3_aa: CASSLVGAPNEKLFF; cdr3_nt: TGCGCCAGCAGCTTGGTAGGGGCGCCTAATGAAAAACTGTTTTTT
d_call: -; j_call: TRBJ1-6; clone_size: once; v_call: TRBV10-2; cdr3_aa: CASADRLYSPLHF; cdr3_nt: TGCGCCAGCGCCGACAGGTTGTATTCACCCCTCCACTTT
d_call: -; j_call: TRBJ2-3; clone_size: -; v_call: TRBV12-5; cdr3_aa: CASGPQGDTQYF; cdr3_nt: TGTGCTAGTGGTCCCCAGGGGGATACGCAGTATTTT
d_call: -; j_call: TRBJ2-3; clone_size: -; v_call: TRBV7-8; cdr3_aa: CASSPISPRVDTQYF; cdr3_nt: TGTGCCAGCAGCCCTATTTCGCCGAGGGTAGATACGCAGTATTTT
d_call: -; j_call: TRBJ2-1; clone_size: -; v_call: TRBV7-9; cdr3_aa: CASSFRNRVYEQFF; cdr3_nt: TGTGCCAGCAGCTTTCGCAACAGGGTGTATGAGCAGTTCTTC
d_call: TRBD1; j_call: TRBJ1-6; clone_size: -; v_call: TRBV2; cdr3_aa: CASSGQGSSYNSPLHF; cdr3_nt: TGTGCCAGCAGTGGACAGGGCAGCTCCTATAATTCACCCCTCCACTTT
d_call: -; j_call: TRBJ2-1; clone_size: -; v_call: TRBV7-2; cdr3_aa: CASSLEWGGKNEQFF; cdr3_nt: TGTGCCAGCAGCTTAGAGTGGGGGGGCAAGAATGAGCAGTTCTTC
d_call: TRBD1; j_call: TRBJ2-2; clone_size: -; v_call: TRBV10-2; cdr3_aa: CASSLVGQGTGELFF; cdr3_nt: TGCGCCAGCAGTTTAGTGGGACAGGGTACCGGGGAGCTGTTTTTT
d_call: TRBD1; j_call: TRBJ1-2; clone_size: -; v_call: TRBV10-3; cdr3_aa: CAISRQGNGYTF; cdr3_nt: TGTGCCATCAGCCGACAGGGAAATGGCTACACCTTC
d_call: -; j_call: TRBJ2-7; clone_size: -; v_call: TRBV6-2/TRBV6-3; cdr3_aa: CASSWRPTYEQYF; cdr3_nt: TGTGCCAGCAGTTGGCGGCCCACCTACGAGCAGTACTTC
d_call: -; j_call: TRBJ1-4; clone_size: -; v_call: TRBV12-3/TRBV12-4; cdr3_aa: CASCRINEKLFF; cdr3_nt: TGTGCCAGCTGCAGAATTAATGAAAAACTGTTTTTT
d_call: -; j_call: TRBJ1-3; clone_size: few; v_call: TRBV29-1; cdr3_aa: CSVVPGPKGGNTIYF; cdr3_nt: TGCAGCGTTGTCCCCGGACCTAAGGGGGGAAACACCATATATTTT
d_call: -; j_call: TRBJ1-1; clone_size: -; v_call: TRBV7-8; cdr3_aa: CASSQGVNTEAFF; cdr3_nt: TGTGCCAGCAGCCAAGGGGTGAACACTGAAGCTTTCTTT
d_call: -; j_call: TRBJ2-1; clone_size: -; v_call: TRBV12-3/TRBV12-4; cdr3_aa: CASSPLDEQFF; cdr3_nt: TGTGCCAGCAGTCCACTGGATGAGCAGTTCTTC
d_call: TRBD1; j_call: TRBJ2-1; clone_size: few; v_call: TRBV5-8; cdr3_aa: CASSPPPGQGYNEQFF; cdr3_nt: TGTGCCAGCAGCCCCCCCCCGGGACAGGGCTACAATGAGCAGTTCTTC
d_call: TRBD1; j_call: TRBJ1-3; clone_size: -; v_call: TRBV10-3; cdr3_aa: CVTGESGNTIYF; cdr3_nt: TGTGTGACAGGGGAATCGGGAAACACCATATATTTT
d_call: TRBD1; j_call: TRBJ1-1; clone_size: -; v_call: TRBV5-1; cdr3_aa: CASSRGTGGTEAFF; cdr3_nt: TGCGCCAGCAGCAGAGGGACAGGGGGCACTGAAGCTTTCTTT
d_call: TRBD1; j_call: TRBJ1-2; clone_size: -; v_call: TRBV5-6; cdr3_aa: CASSSGQERPHGYTF; cdr3_nt: TGTGCCAGCAGCTCAGGACAGGAACGCCCTCATGGCTACACCTTC
d_call: -; j_call: TRBJ2-7; clone_size: -; v_call: TRBV25-1; cdr3_aa: CASRDTSSYEQYF; cdr3_nt: TGTGCCAGCCGGGACACGAGCTCCTACGAGCAGTACTTC
d_call: -; j_call: TRBJ2-7; clone_size: once; v_call: TRBV19; cdr3_aa: CASSRTGRGAYEQYF; cdr3_nt: TGTGCCAGTAGTCGGACAGGGAGGGGAGCCTACGAGCAGTACTTC
d_call: -; j_call: TRBJ1-2; clone_size: -; v_call: TRBV28; cdr3_aa: CASSLISGEWAF; cdr3_nt: TGTGCCAGCAGTTTAATCTCGGGGGAATGGGCCTTC
d_call: -; j_call: TRBJ2-1; clone_size: -; v_call: TRBV12-5; cdr3_aa: CASGLVHFQDEQFF; cdr3_nt: TGTGCTAGTGGTTTGGTCCATTTCCAGGATGAGCAGTTCTTC
d_call: -; j_call: TRBJ1-1; clone_size: -; v_call: TRBV7-2; cdr3_aa: CASSFFGQLNTEAFF; cdr3_nt: TGTGCCAGCAGCTTCTTTGGACAGTTGAACACTGAAGCTTTCTTT
d_call: TRBD1; j_call: TRBJ1-1; clone_size: -; v_call: TRBV27; cdr3_aa: CASSLGDREDQAFF; cdr3_nt: TGTGCCAGCAGTTTAGGCGACAGGGAGGACCAAGCTTTCTTT
d_call: TRBD1; j_call: TRBJ1-1; clone_size: -; v_call: TRBV2; cdr3_aa: CASSNRGPDTEAFF; cdr3_nt: TGTGCCAGCAGTAACAGGGGGCCGGACACTGAAGCTTTCTTT
d_call: -; j_call: TRBJ1-6; clone_size: few; v_call: TRBV5-4; cdr3_aa: CASSLERQSPLHF; cdr3_nt: TGTGCCAGCAGCTTGGAGCGCCAATCACCCCTCCACTTT
d_call: -; j_call: TRBJ2-7; clone_size: -; v_call: TRBV28; cdr3_aa: CASSATGFSYEQYF; cdr3_nt: TGTGCCAGCAGCGCGACTGGCTTCTCCTACGAGCAGTACTTC
d_call: TRBD1; j_call: TRBJ1-1; clone_size: -; v_call: TRBV18; cdr3_aa: CATIRDRSNTEAFF; cdr3_nt: TGTGCCACTATCCGGGACAGGTCGAACACTGAAGCTTTCTTT
d_call: -; j_call: TRBJ1-5; clone_size: -; v_call: TRBV12-5; cdr3_aa: CASGSPRGGLKPQHF; cdr3_nt: TGTGCTAGTGGTTCCCCCCGGGGAGGGTTAAAGCCCCAGCATTTT
d_call: TRBD2; j_call: TRBJ2-7; clone_size: -; v_call: TRBV11-2; cdr3_aa: CASSPPLKRGGREQYF; cdr3_nt: TGTGCCAGCAGCCCCCCACTCAAGCGGGGGGGGAGGGAGCAGTACTTC
d_call: -; j_call: TRBJ1-1; clone_size: -; v_call: TRBV4-1; cdr3_aa: CASSQDQSGWNTEAFF; cdr3_nt: TGCGCCAGCAGCCAAGATCAGAGCGGGTGGAACACTGAAGCTTTCTTT
d_call: -; j_call: TRBJ2-6; clone_size: -; v_call: TRBV30; cdr3_aa: CAWNRGSGANVLTF; cdr3_nt: TGTGCCTGGAATAGGGGTTCTGGGGCCAACGTCCTGACTTTC